What follows are 26 T cell receptor beta chains derived from one specimen sequenced in a study of T cells in Graves' hyperthyroidism and ophthalmopathy. TCR beta CDR3 regions were amplified from RNA transcripts. The HTBI primer set served for first-round RT-PCR of the TCR CDR3. Each CDR3 protein gets one entry after TCRdb re-called the multiplex PCR reads with MiXCR. The sample consists of just under 750,000 distinct CDR3 sequences, roughly a third of them appearing once. Sequencing was carried out using blood. The receptors here all came from a woman aged 40 to 50 with Graves' hyperthyroidism.

This clonotype was seen only once. The conserved phenylalanine or tryptophan normally closing the CDR3 is absent here, so this likely arose from a read error. The chain has TRBV2 and TRBJ2-7; no clear D. Trimming removed 7 bases at V and 3 bases at J, with 25 bases between. Germline values: CDR1 SNHLY, CDR2 FYNNEI. The CDR3 is 17 amino acids. CDR3 sequence reads: CASTRYPSAGDHYEQYL. CDR3 bases: TGTGCCAGCACCCGATACCCGTCGGCAGGAGACCACTACGAGCAGTACTTG.

This clonotype was detected ten times or more. The chain employs TRBV19 and TRBJ1-2; D not certain. There are 13 residues in the CDR3. CDR1 is LNHDA and CDR2 is SQIVND in the germline V gene (reference sequence). Trimming took 8 bases from V and 4 from J, leaving 14 bases between them. The CDR3 nucleotides read TGTGCCAGTCTCGGAGGCAGTCTCTATGGCTACACCTTC. Translating gives CASLGGSLYGYTF. The whole variable domain, filled in from reference TRBV19 and TRBJ1-2, reads DGGITQSPKYLFRKEGQNVTLSCEQNLNHDAMYWYRQDPGQGLRLIYYSQIVNDFQKGDIAEGYSVSREKKESFPLTVTSAQKNPTAFYLCASLGGSLYGYTFGSGTRLTVV.

This clonotype has at least ten counts. The rearrangement joins TRBV25-1 to TRBJ1-2; 9 bases map to TRBD1. CDR1 and CDR2 (germline): MGHDK, SYGVNS. Trimming took 4 bases from V and 6 from J; bases not matched to a gene: 6. The CDR3 is 14 residues long. This CDR3 reads CASSGDWTGDGYTF. The CDR3 DNA reads as TGTGCCAGCAGTGGGGATTGGACAGGGGATGGCTACACCTTC.

This chain links TRBV7-9 with TRBJ1-4, with TRBD1 identical over 9 bases. The germline V gene has CDR1 SEHNR and CDR2 FQNEAQ (reference sequence). CDR3 length equals 15 residues. V shed 5 bases and J 6 bases; nucleotides not matched to a gene: 7. The DNA for the CDR3 is TGTGCCAGCAGCCGTCTAACAGGGGGCTATGAAAAACTGTTTTTT. This translates into CASSRLTGGYEKLFF. Using reference TRBV7-9 and TRBJ1-4 for the parts outside the CDR3, the full variable domain is DTGVSQNPRHKITKRGQNVTFRCDPISEHNRLYWYRQTLGQGPEFLTYFQNEAQLEKSRLLSDRFSAERPKGSFSTLEIQRTEQGDSAMYLCASSRLTGGYEKLFFGSGTQLSVL.

This clonotype was recorded at least ten times. The rearrangement joins TRBV10-3 to TRBJ2-5; TRBD1 matches 10 bases. The CDR3 has 14 amino acids. Germline V gene lookup returns CDR1 ENHRY and CDR2 SYGVKD. J lost 5 bases, V lost 6 bases, and 6 bases had no gene match. CDR3 coding DNA: TGTGCCATCAGCCAGGGACAGGGGTGGGAGACCCAGTACTTC. Protein product: CAISQGQGWETQYF.

A remark on this clonotype: The junction departs from the called germline gene at one end, perhaps through a read error. The chain recombines TRBV7-3 with TRBJ2-2, with D possibly matching TRBD1 (6 bases). Per the germline V gene, CDR1 is SGHTA and CDR2 is FQGTGA. This CDR3 contains 14 residues. The CDR3 bases are TGTGCCAGCTCGACAGGACTGAGCACCGGGGAGCTGCTTTTT. It codes for CASSTGLSTGELLF.

The chain couples TRBV29-1 to TRBJ1-1, with D possibly matching TRBD1 (6 bases). The germline gives CDR1 SQVTM, CDR2 ANQGSEA. The CDR3 sequence is 12 residues long. Trimming cost V 8 bases and J 6 bases, with 16 bases left between them. As DNA, the CDR3 is TGCAGCTTAGGGGGAGGGGGGGCTGAAGCTTTCTTT. This gives the protein CSLGGGGAEAFF.

The sample holds a few counts of this clonotype. The chain uses TRBV25-1 and TRBJ2-2, with a tentative D call TRBD2 (7 bases). V was shortened by 10 bases and J by 2 bases, with 14 bases between the two germline ends. The CDR3 consists of 14 residues. The germline CDR1 and CDR2 sequences are MGHDK and SYGVNS. DNA of the CDR3: TGTGCCACCCAACGGGGGGCCAACACCGGGGAGCTGTTTTTT. Residues: CATQRGANTGELFF.

This clonotype was counted between two and nine times. J is TRBJ2-6 and V is TRBV11-2; D not certain. V lost 0 bases and J lost 0, with 3 bases in between. CDR1 and CDR2 from the germline V gene are SGHAT and FQNNGV. This CDR3 is 15 amino acids long. CDR3 residues: CASSLENSGANVLTF. The DNA for the CDR3 is TGTGCCAGCAGCTTAGAGAACTCTGGGGCCAACGTCCTGACTTTC.

This clonotype was counted ten times or more. This chain connects TRBV7-9 to TRBJ2-5, with D possibly TRBD1 on 6 matching bases. V dropped 2 bases and J dropped 2 bases, with 12 bases sitting between them. The germline V gene has CDR1 SEHNR and CDR2 FQNEAQ (reference sequence). The CDR3 consists of 15 residues. The CDR3: CASSLPGHPQETQYF. The CDR3 DNA is TGTGCCAGCAGCTTACCGGGACACCCTCAAGAGACCCAGTACTTC.

At least ten counts were recorded for this clonotype. The rearrangement links TRBV7-9 to TRBJ1-2; D is unresolved. The CDR3 consists of 14 residues. Germline values: CDR1 SEHNR, CDR2 FQNEAQ (reference sequence). Trimming left V 6 bases short and J 8 bases short, with 19 bases between. Written as DNA, the CDR3 is TGTGCCAGCAGTCCCGGTTCCGCCGTAAAAGGCTACACCTTC. It specifies CASSPGSAVKGYTF. Together with reference TRBV7-9 and TRBJ1-2, the CDR3 gives the full variable domain: DTGVSQNPRHKITKRGQNVTFRCDPISEHNRLYWYRQTLGQGPEFLTYFQNEAQLEKSRLLSDRFSAERPKGSFSTLEIQRTEQGDSAMYLCASSPGSAVKGYTFGSGTRLTVV.

In this sample, this clonotype turned up a few times. J is TRBJ2-5 and V is TRBV7-2; 9 nucleotides agree with TRBD1. Trimming removed 4 bases from V and 3 bases from J; junction bases left unmatched: 3. Germline lookup yields CDR1 SGHTA and CDR2 FQGNSA. This CDR3 region has 14 residues. CDR3 in DNA: TGTGCCAGCAGCTCGACAGGGGGAAAAGAGACCCAGTACTTC. This sequence encodes CASSSTGGKETQYF.

Ten or more counts support this clonotype. This chain uses TRBV20-1 with TRBJ2-7; 7 positions agree with TRBD2. J gave up 7 bases and V 0 bases, and 15 bases lay outside the gene matches. The CDR3 covers 16 residues. Germline V gene sequence: CDR1 DFQATT, CDR2 SNEGSKA (reference sequence). In DNA, the CDR3 is TGCAGTGCTAGAGATTCTGCGGGAGAGGTGAGCGGGGAGCAGTACTTC. This sequence encodes CSARDSAGEVSGEQYF.

Remarks on this clonotype: Possible read error: a much larger clone is one base away. The J gene is TRBJ1-2, the V gene TRBV19, with D possibly TRBD1 on 5 matching bases. This CDR3 has 11 residues. V lost 7 bases to trimming and J lost 6 bases, with 9 bases between them. Germline V gene sequence: CDR1 LNHDA, CDR2 SQIVND (reference sequence). The CDR3 here is CASKDSNGYTF. Written as DNA, the CDR3 is TGTGCCAGTAAAGACAGCAATGGCTACACCTTC.

This clonotype was recorded at least ten times. V and J are TRBV15 and TRBJ1-2; no definite D call. Per the germline V gene, CDR1 is LNHNV and CDR2 is YYDKDF (reference sequence). Trimming took 1 base from V and 8 from J, leaving 11 bases between them. This CDR3 spans 13 amino acids. The chain's CDR3 is CATSRGREWGYTF. CDR3 DNA: TGTGCCACCAGCAGAGGACGGGAGTGGGGCTACACCTTC.

This clonotype has at least ten counts. The chain combines TRBV5-8 with TRBJ2-7; TRBD1 agrees at 9 bases. The CDR3 runs 13 residues. CDR1 is SGHTS and CDR2 is YDEGEE in the germline V gene. V was pared by 4 bases and J by 6 bases, with 5 bases of the junction left unmatched. The CDR3 bases are TGTGCCAGCAGCCGGTTGGACAGGGGCGAGCAGTACTTC. This sequence encodes CASSRLDRGEQYF.

The chain joins TRBV18 to TRBJ1-2, with unresolved D. CDR3 size: 14 residues. In germline, CDR1 is KGHSH, CDR2 LQKENI. V lost 0 bases and J 1 base, leaving 6 bases between the germline ends. The CDR3 DNA follows: TGTGCCAGCTCACCACCTACAGTTAACTATGGCTACACCTTC. It yields the protein CASSPPTVNYGYTF.

V usage is TRBV24-1 and J usage is TRBJ2-5; 7 nucleotides line up with TRBD2. V dropped 4 bases and J dropped 5; count of bases not matched to a gene: 6. Germline V gives CDR1 KGHDR, CDR2 SFDVKD. The CDR3 has 14 residues. This chain's CDR3 is CATSDVGLVETQYF. The CDR3, as DNA: TGTGCCACCAGTGACGTTGGACTAGTCGAGACCCAGTACTTC.

The chain has TRBV11-2 and TRBJ2-7, with unresolved D. Trimming cost V 3 bases and J 2 bases, with 5 bases left between them. CDR1 and CDR2 (germline): SGHAT, FQNNGV. The length of the CDR3 is 12 residues. The CDR3, as DNA: TGTGCCAGCAGCTTCATGACCTACGAGCAGTACTTC. Its translation: CASSFMTYEQYF. Full variable domain (outside the CDR3, taken from reference TRBV11-2 and TRBJ2-7): EAGVAQSPRYKIIEKRQSVAFWCNPISGHATLYWYQQILGQGPKLLIQFQNNGVVDDSQLPKDRFSAERLKGVDSTLKIQPAKLEDSAVYLCASSFMTYEQYFGPGTRLTVT.

This clonotype was detected a few times. The chain joins TRBV7-2 to TRBJ2-2; D is perhaps TRBD1 or TRBD2 (5 bases each). V gave up 2 bases and J gave up 4 bases, with 8 bases separating them. The CDR3 covers 14 residues. CDR1 and CDR2 from the germline V gene are SGHTA and FQGNSA. For the CDR3, the DNA is TGTGCCAGCAGCTTATCAGGGACCACCGGGGAGCTGTTTTTT. Protein: CASSLSGTTGELFF.

This clonotype was found many times. The chain couples TRBV19 to TRBJ1-5; D gene uncertain. This CDR3 has 14 residues. Trimming cost V 7 bases and J 3 bases, with 13 bases left between them. Germline V gene lookup returns CDR1 LNHDA and CDR2 SQIVND (reference sequence). This CDR3 reads CASIEVGDNQPQHF. The CDR3 region has the DNA TGTGCCAGTATCGAGGTCGGGGACAATCAGCCCCAGCATTTT.

The J gene is TRBJ2-5, the V gene TRBV20-1; 7 positions match TRBD2. TRBJ2-1 matches the DNA end more closely, so the J call is doubtful. Germline CDR1 is DFQATT and CDR2 is SNEGSKA (reference sequence). This CDR3 is built from 14 residues. The CDR3 DNA follows: TGCAGTGCCGTCGCGGCGGGAGAATGGAATGAGCAGTTCTTC. This translates into CSAVAAGEWNEQFF.

This clonotype was observed a handful of times. The chain links TRBV5-1 to TRBJ2-7; D may be TRBD2 (6 bases). This CDR3 comprises 15 residues. The V end was cut by 3 bases, the J end by 2 bases, with 15 bases between. Germline-derived CDR1 and CDR2 are SGHRS and YFSETQ. In nucleotides, the CDR3 is TGCGCCAGCAGCTCCCAGTTGGGGGGACCCTACGAGCAGTACTTC. This encodes CASSSQLGGPYEQYF. Looking up the rest from reference TRBV5-1 and TRBJ2-7 gives the full variable domain: KAGVTQTPRYLIKTRGQQVTLSCSPISGHRSVSWYQQTPGQGLQFLFEYFSETQRNKGNFPGRFSGRQFSNSRSEMNVSTLELGDSALYLCASSSQLGGPYEQYFGPGTRLTVT.

This clonotype was counted many times. The genes are TRBV15 and TRBJ2-6, with D unresolved. V gave up 1 base and J gave up 4 bases, with 8 bases separating them. The CDR3 totals 15 residues. Germline loops: CDR1 LNHNV, CDR2 YYDKDF (reference sequence). CDR3 in DNA: TGTGCCACCAGCAGAGTCGGACCGGGGGCCAACGTCCTGACTTTC. Its protein is CATSRVGPGANVLTF.

This clonotype has at least ten counts. The V call is TRBV19, the J call TRBJ1-6; D not certain. The germline V and J ends were trimmed by 6 bases and 7 bases, with 19 bases remaining between them. CDR3 size: 16 residues. Germline loops: CDR1 LNHDA, CDR2 SQIVND (reference sequence). CDR3 bases: TGTGCCAGTAGCCTCAAGGCGGCCGCGGGGAATTCACCCCTCCACTTT. Protein product: CASSLKAAAGNSPLHF.

This clonotype occurred many times. The CDR3 bases are TGTGCCAGTACCGGATACAGGGAGTCTGATGAAAAACTGTTTTTT. Translating it yields CASTGYRESDEKLFF. The chain couples TRBV19 to TRBJ1-4; D is perhaps TRBD1 (6 bases). The CDR3 totals 15 residues. The V end was cut by 7 bases, the J end by 6 bases, with 18 bases between. Germline CDR1 and CDR2: LNHDA and SQIVND (reference sequence).